These 5 T cell receptor beta chains originate from one sample sequenced in a study of OX40 agonist ivuxolimab in advanced cancers. Libraries were made using the immunoSEQ multiplex PCR assay. TCRdb's version of the immuneACCESS table is confined to in-frame rearrangements and falls short of the full clone set. An unresolved V gene accounts for under half of the shortfall where checked; the remainder is of unknown origin. Across this sample there are about 110,000 clones, with 75% to 95% seen only once. Clones ranked in the top ten supply over 0.6% of the sample. The input for sequencing was CD4+ or CD8+ T cells sorted from blood, taken in a trial of the OX40 agonist ivuxolimab. The receptors were gathered from an adult with an advanced solid tumor such as melanoma, head and neck, liver or kidney cancer.

The V and J genes are TRBV9 and TRBJ1-1; 7 bases are a match to TRBD1. CDR3 length: 16 residues. Germline V gene data show CDR1 as SGDLS and CDR2 as YYNGEE. Trimming at V came to 4 bases and at J to 2 bases, leaving 11 bases not matched to a gene. DNA of the CDR3: TGTGCCAGCAGCAGGCCCGAGGGGGCGTTAAACACTGAAGCTTTCTTT. It yields the protein CASSRPEGALNTEAFF.

The DNA for the CDR3 is TGTGCCAGCAGTTACTCAGCACAGGGTAACGGCTACACCTTC. This translates into CASSYSAQGNGYTF. The V gene is TRBV6-5, the J gene TRBJ1-2; possible D gene TRBD1, 6 bases. Germline-derived CDR1 and CDR2 are MNHEY and SVGAGI. This CDR3 is built from 14 residues. With 0 bases removed from V and 8 bases from J, the gap between germline ends came to 13 bases.

The chain combines TRBV19 with TRBJ1-4, with D maybe TRBD1 (5 bases). V was shortened by 3 bases and J by 7 bases, with 21 bases between the two germline ends. Germline CDR1 and CDR2: LNHDA and SQIVND (reference sequence). The CDR3 sequence is 17 residues long. The CDR3 region has the DNA TGTGCCAGTAGTATTATAGGTCCGAGGGGACGCGGTGAAAAACTGTTTTTT. Its protein product is CASSIIGPRGRGEKLFF.

V and J are TRBV9 and TRBJ1-4, with no clear D. Trimming left V 4 bases short and J 3 bases short, with 13 bases between. Looked up from germline, CDR1 is SGDLS and CDR2 is YYNGEE. The CDR3 is 15 amino acids. The CDR3 loop reads CASSPGRLANEKLFF. The CDR3 DNA reads as TGTGCCAGCAGCCCCGGGAGGTTGGCTAATGAAAAACTGTTTTTT.

The chain employs TRBV6-1 and TRBJ2-3; 8 nucleotides agree with TRBD2. The CDR3 covers 14 residues. Germline V gene lookup returns CDR1 MNHNS and CDR2 SASEGT. Germline trimming cut 4 bases from V and 1 base from J; bases unmatched to any gene: 1. The CDR3 here is CASSGTSRTDTQYF. CDR3 DNA: TGTGCCAGCAGTGGGACTAGCCGCACAGATACGCAGTATTTT.